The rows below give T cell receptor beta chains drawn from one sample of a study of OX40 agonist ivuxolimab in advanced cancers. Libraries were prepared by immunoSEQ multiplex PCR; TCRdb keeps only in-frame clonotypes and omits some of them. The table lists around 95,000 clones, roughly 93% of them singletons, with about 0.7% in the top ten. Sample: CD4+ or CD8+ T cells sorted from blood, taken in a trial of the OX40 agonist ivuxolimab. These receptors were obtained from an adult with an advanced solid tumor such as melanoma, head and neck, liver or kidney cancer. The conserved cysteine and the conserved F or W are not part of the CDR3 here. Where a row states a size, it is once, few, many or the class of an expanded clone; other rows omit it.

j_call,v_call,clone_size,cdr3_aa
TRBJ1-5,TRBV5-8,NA,ASNQPQH
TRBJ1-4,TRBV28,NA,ASSLSWEKLF
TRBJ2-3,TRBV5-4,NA,ASSSPGTSTDTQY
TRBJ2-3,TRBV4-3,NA,ASSQVPSGGASDTQY
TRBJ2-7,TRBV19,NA,ASSIVRGTGAGEQY
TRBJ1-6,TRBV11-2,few,ASSSDSPLH
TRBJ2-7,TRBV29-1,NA,SVSLVAGNSYEQY
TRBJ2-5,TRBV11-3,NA,ASSLSLQETQY
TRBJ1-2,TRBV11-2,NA,ASSLGAGRSGGYT
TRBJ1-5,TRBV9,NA,ASSVAGESSQPQH
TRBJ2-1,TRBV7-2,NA,ASSFMSGFGNEQF
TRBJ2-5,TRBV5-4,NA,ASSLVAGGPIETQY
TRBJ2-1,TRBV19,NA,ASSIFRGGGNSEQF
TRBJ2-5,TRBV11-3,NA,ASSLDRGETQY
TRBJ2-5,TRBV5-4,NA,ASSLALGTGGRETQY
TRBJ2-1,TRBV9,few,ASSVRGVDEQF
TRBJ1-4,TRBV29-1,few,SVQQGGREKLF
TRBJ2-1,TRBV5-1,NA,ASSLAEGYNEQF
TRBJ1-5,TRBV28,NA,ASRIGGVGQPQH
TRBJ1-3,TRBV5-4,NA,ASSLPNPGQGNTIY
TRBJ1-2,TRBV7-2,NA,ASSTRTESNYGYT
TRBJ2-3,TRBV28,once,ASSRGGGTDTQY
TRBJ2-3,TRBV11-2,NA,ASSISGDGTDTQY
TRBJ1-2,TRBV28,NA,ASSLNTANYGYT
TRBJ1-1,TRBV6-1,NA,ASRAGVLNTEAF
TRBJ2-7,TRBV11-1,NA,ASSLDAGRTYEQY
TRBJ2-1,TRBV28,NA,ASSSLGAGLALSDEQF
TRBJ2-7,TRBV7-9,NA,ASVRQNSYEQY
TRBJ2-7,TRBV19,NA,ASSPQIGYEQY
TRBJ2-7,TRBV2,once,ASRDRGDEQY
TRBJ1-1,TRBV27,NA,ASSLSRDWGTEAF
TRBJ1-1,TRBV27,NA,ASSLGRLNTEAF
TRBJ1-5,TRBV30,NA,AWNFGRGNQPQH
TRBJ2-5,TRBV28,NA,ASSWDSRTQY
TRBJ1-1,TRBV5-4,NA,ASSLGTGALEAF